The 23 T cell receptor beta chains in this list originate from one sample, sequenced in a study of blood T cell repertoires in COVID-19. Some clones are missing from TCRdb's copy, which holds only in-frame ones; the method was immunoSEQ multiplex PCR. Of approximately 52,000 clones detected, about 91% appear once; the ten largest clones hold around 6.9%. Sequenced sample: peripheral blood. These receptors came from a middle-aged man with active COVID-19.

The rearrangement joins TRBV9 to TRBJ2-3, with TRBD1 matching over 8 bases. The CDR3 length is 15 residues. V lost 0 bases and J lost 6; bases outside the gene matches: 6. The germline gives CDR1 SGDLS, CDR2 YYNGEE. The CDR3 bases are TGTGCCAGCAGCGTAGAGGCAGGGGGCAGGGATACGCAGTATTTT. Protein: CASSVEAGGRDTQYF.

The chain is built from TRBV30 and TRBJ1-6, with no clear D. The length of the CDR3 is 13 residues. Germline V gene lookup returns CDR1 GTSNPN and CDR2 SVGIG (reference sequence). V was shortened by 4 bases and J by 6 bases, with 10 bases between the two germline ends. The CDR3 protein is CAWTRGPNSPLHF. The CDR3 DNA is TGTGCCTGGACCCGAGGGCCTAATTCACCCCTCCACTTT.

This chain connects TRBV12-3 or TRBV12-4 to TRBJ1-1; 10 bases agree with TRBD1. CDR3 length: 12 amino acids. Trimming removed 5 bases from V and 10 bases from J; junction bases left unmatched: 4. CDR3 loop: CASSVDRGVAFF. In DNA, the CDR3 is TGTGCCAGCAGTGTGGACAGGGGGGTAGCTTTCTTT.

This sequence joins TRBV4-3 and TRBJ2-3; tentatively, D is TRBD2 (7 bases). The germline gives CDR1 LGHNA, CDR2 YSLEER. The germline V and J ends were trimmed by 0 bases and 5 bases, with 15 bases remaining between them. This CDR3 contains 16 residues. For the CDR3, the DNA is TGCGCCAGCAGCCAAGATATCGCGGGGGCGGGAGATACGCAGTATTTT. Translating it yields CASSQDIAGAGDTQYF.

The count of this clone is one. The chain combines TRBV5-1 with TRBJ2-7; 9 nucleotides agree with TRBD1. From germline, CDR1 is SGHRS and CDR2 YFSETQ. Trimming took 5 bases from V and 0 from J; bases not matched to a gene: 3. CDR3 size: 14 residues. The CDR3 bases are TGCGCCAGCAGAAGGACAGGGGACTCCTACGAGCAGTACTTC. Translating gives CASRRTGDSYEQYF.

The CDR3 region is CASSQVGQGTYNEQFF. CDR3 DNA sequence: TGTGCCAGCAGCCAAGTCGGACAGGGAACCTACAATGAGCAGTTCTTC. V and J are TRBV3-1 (or the pseudogene TRBV3-2) and TRBJ2-1, with 8 bases fitting TRBD1. The CDR3 covers 16 residues. V was pared by 1 base and J by 2 bases, with 4 bases of the junction left unmatched. Germline loops: CDR1 LGHDT, CDR2 YNNKEL (reference sequence).

V usage is TRBV28 and J usage is TRBJ2-5; 8 bases agree with TRBD1. V shed 3 bases and J 4 bases; nucleotides not matched to a gene: 4. Germline-derived CDR1 and CDR2 are MDHEN and SYDVKM. The CDR3 loop spans 14 amino acids. CDR3 sequence: CASSFRTGPETQYF. In DNA, the CDR3 is TGTGCCAGCAGTTTTCGGACAGGGCCAGAGACCCAGTACTTC.

J is TRBJ2-7 and V is TRBV7-9, with 7 bases fitting TRBD1. The V segment lost 5 bases and the J segment 1 base; nucleotides outside the gene matches: 8. In germline, CDR1 is SEHNR, CDR2 FQNEAQ (reference sequence). The length of the CDR3 is 15 residues. CDR3 amino acids: CASSPSRTGSYEQYF. As DNA, the CDR3 is TGTGCCAGCAGCCCCTCAAGGACAGGATCCTACGAGCAGTACTTC.

The J gene is TRBJ2-7, the V gene TRBV4-1; D is perhaps TRBD2 (7 bases). This CDR3 has 16 residues. V was trimmed by 4 bases and J by 2 bases, leaving 18 bases between them. Germline lookup yields CDR1 MGHRA and CDR2 YSYEKL. This CDR3 is CASSLIPGAGAYEQYF. The CDR3 DNA reads TGCGCCAGCAGCCTCATCCCGGGGGCGGGGGCCTACGAGCAGTACTTC.

The chain links TRBV5-4 to TRBJ2-5; TRBD2 matches at 7 bases. The CDR3 has 14 amino acids. Germline V lookup: CDR1 SGHNT, CDR2 YYREEE (reference sequence). J gave up 5 bases and V 3 bases, and 7 bases lay outside the gene matches. In nucleotides, the CDR3 is TGTGCCAGCAGCTCCCGGACTAGAGGGGAGACCCAGTACTTC. Protein sequence: CASSSRTRGETQYF.

In DNA, the CDR3 is TGTGCCAGCAGCGCCGGCCAGGGGGCAAGGTATGAGCAGTTCTTC. It translates to CASSAGQGARYEQFF. This chain joins TRBV2 and TRBJ2-1, with 8 bases fitting TRBD1. With V trimmed by 6 bases and J by 8 bases, 12 bases remained unmatched. Germline values: CDR1 SNHLY, CDR2 FYNNEI. The CDR3 has 15 residues.

The chain employs TRBV2 and TRBJ1-1; D is undetermined. This CDR3 region has 14 residues. The V and J ends lost 2 bases and 0 bases respectively, with 7 bases between them. Germline V lookup: CDR1 SNHLY, CDR2 FYNNEI. The CDR3 loop reads CASSEKRMNTEAFF. DNA of the CDR3: TGTGCCAGCAGTGAAAAGAGAATGAACACTGAAGCTTTCTTT.

The V gene is TRBV21-1, the J gene TRBJ2-3; the D call of TRBD2 is as the table states it, not checked on the DNA. TRBV21-1 is assigned pseudogene status. The CDR3 has 16 residues. This CDR3 reads CASSKDTSGSGDTQYF. Here the CDR3 DNA reads TGTGCCAGCAGCAAAGACACTAGCGGGAGCGGGGATACGCAGTATTTT.

The V gene is TRBV11-2, the J gene TRBJ1-1; D not resolved. This CDR3 has 13 residues. Trimming removed 5 bases at V and 3 bases at J, with 10 bases between. Germline V CDR1 and CDR2: SGHAT, FQNNGV. CDR3 DNA sequence: TGTGCCAGCAGCCTTAATTCGTACACTGAAGCTTTCTTT. It yields the protein CASSLNSYTEAFF.

This clone was observed a single time. This rearrangement joins TRBV27 to TRBJ1-6; TRBD1 agrees at 9 bases. The CDR3 loop spans 16 amino acids. Germline V gene sequence: CDR1 MNHEY, CDR2 SMNVEV (reference sequence). V was pared by 5 bases and J by 7 bases, with 9 bases of the junction left unmatched. The CDR3 is CASSPTTGGVNSPLHF. DNA of the CDR3: TGTGCCAGCAGTCCAACGACAGGGGGGGTCAATTCACCCCTCCACTTT.

V gene TRBV18 combines with J gene TRBJ2-3, with TRBD1 as a possible D gene (6 bases). The germline V gene has CDR1 KGHSH and CDR2 LQKENI. This CDR3 has 15 amino acids. V dropped 6 bases and J dropped 1 base, with 14 bases sitting between them. The DNA of the CDR3 is TGTGCCAGCTCCACAGGGACGTGGGGCACAGATACGCAGTATTTT. This codes for CASSTGTWGTDTQYF.

J is TRBJ1-4 and V is TRBV5-1, with 11 bases identical to TRBD1. From germline, CDR1 is SGHRS and CDR2 YFSETQ. After removal of 4 bases from V and 6 bases from J, the junction contained 2 bases not matched to a gene. The CDR3 is made up of 14 amino acids. The CDR3 sequence: CASSPGQGDEKLFF. CDR3 sequence (DNA): TGCGCCAGCAGCCCGGGACAGGGGGATGAAAAACTGTTTTTT.

This rearrangement joins TRBV7-9 to TRBJ2-1, with 7 bases that match TRBD2. CDR1 and CDR2 from the germline V gene are SEHNR and FQNEAQ (reference sequence). This CDR3 spans 15 amino acids. After removal of 1 base from V and 11 bases from J, the junction contained 11 bases not matched to a gene. The chain's CDR3 is CASSLDGDLGGKQFF. The DNA of the CDR3 is TGTGCCAGCAGCTTAGACGGTGATCTCGGGGGGAAGCAGTTCTTC. Drawing the rest from reference TRBV7-9 and TRBJ2-1, the complete variable domain is DTGVSQNPRHKITKRGQNVTFRCDPISEHNRLYWYRQTLGQGPEFLTYFQNEAQLEKSRLLSDRFSAERPKGSFSTLEIQRTEQGDSAMYLCASSLDGDLGGKQFFGPGTRLTVL.

The chain links TRBV21-1 to TRBJ2-7; the listed D gene, TRBD2, was not tested against the DNA. TRBV21-1 is flagged as a pseudogene. The CDR3 has 14 residues. CDR3 residues: CASSRDYLLYEQYF. For the CDR3, the DNA is TGTGCCAGCAGCAGGGACTACCTCCTCTACGAGCAGTACTTC.

The chain has TRBV19 and TRBJ2-7, with a weak D call TRBD1 (6 bases). V dropped 2 bases and J dropped 3 bases, with 14 bases sitting between them. Germline-derived CDR1 and CDR2 are LNHDA and SQIVND (reference sequence). The CDR3 spans 15 residues. CDR3 nucleotide sequence: TGTGCCAGTAGTATAACAGGGAAACCCAACTACGAGCAGTACTTC. Residues: CASSITGKPNYEQYF.

V usage is TRBV2 and J usage is TRBJ1-1; 7 nucleotides agree with TRBD1. This CDR3 has 13 amino acids. With V trimmed by 6 bases and J by 5 bases, 6 bases remained unmatched. In germline, CDR1 is SNHLY, CDR2 FYNNEI. This CDR3 is CASSDRAGTEAFF. CDR3 nucleotide sequence: TGTGCCAGCAGCGACAGGGCGGGGACTGAAGCTTTCTTT. Together with reference TRBV2 and TRBJ1-1, the CDR3 gives the full variable domain: EPEVTQTPSHQVTQMGQEVILRCVPISNHLYFYWYRQILGQKVEFLVSFYNNEISEKSEIFDDQFSVERPDGSNFTLKIRSTKLEDSAMYFCASSDRAGTEAFFGQGTRLTVV.

The V call is TRBV30, the J call TRBJ2-1; D is unclear. V was shortened by 0 bases and J by 3 bases, with 3 bases between the two germline ends. CDR1 GTSNPN and CDR2 SVGIG come from the germline V gene (reference sequence). The CDR3 totals 12 residues. CDR3 DNA: TGTGCCTGGAGTGTTAGCTACAATGAGCAGTTCTTC. Amino acids: CAWSVSYNEQFF.

The J gene is TRBJ2-7, the V gene TRBV4-2; weak D call: TRBD2 (6 bases). Germline V gives CDR1 LGHNA, CDR2 YNFKEQ. V gave up 3 bases and J gave up 1 base, with 13 bases separating them. The CDR3 sequence is 15 residues long. Written as DNA, the CDR3 is TGTGCCAGCAGCCAGGCCGGGACTGAGTCCTACGAGCAGTACTTC. Translated: CASSQAGTESYEQYF.